This entry lists 22 T cell receptor beta chains sequenced from one sample in a study of blood T cell repertoires in COVID-19. Some clones are missing from TCRdb's copy, which holds only in-frame ones; the method was immunoSEQ multiplex PCR. The sample records roughly 280,000 clones, approximately 86% being singletons. Sequenced material: peripheral blood. These receptor sequences come from a man aged 35 to 55 with active or convalescent COVID-19.

V gene TRBV5-4 combines with J gene TRBJ2-5; D possibly corresponds to TRBD2 (6 bases). Trimming took 3 bases from V and 0 from J, leaving 9 bases between them. Germline lookup yields CDR1 SGHNT and CDR2 YYREEE (reference sequence). The CDR3 covers 14 residues. For the CDR3, the DNA is TGTGCCAGCAGCTCGGGAGCGGACCAAGAGACCCAGTACTTC. It translates to CASSSGADQETQYF.

The chain carries TRBV12-5 and TRBJ2-1, with D maybe TRBD1 (6 bases). This CDR3 contains 16 residues. Germline V gene lookup returns CDR1 LGHNT and CDR2 FRNRAP. The germline V and J ends were trimmed by 1 base and 4 bases, with 14 bases remaining between them. CDR3 sequence: CASGLDPGTPYNEQFF. The CDR3 DNA sequence: TGTGCTAGTGGTTTGGACCCCGGGACACCTTACAATGAGCAGTTCTTC. The whole variable domain, filled in from reference TRBV12-5 and TRBJ2-1, reads DARVTQTPRHKVTEMGQEVTMRCQPILGHNTVFWYRQTMMQGLELLAYFRNRAPLDDSGMPKDRFSAEMPDATLATLKIQPSEPRDSAVYFCASGLDPGTPYNEQFFGPGTRLTVL.

The chain carries TRBV20-1 and TRBJ2-1; no clear D gene. Trimming shortened V by 6 bases and J by 8 bases, and 11 bases separated the two germline ends. The CDR3 loop spans 11 amino acids. Germline-derived CDR1 and CDR2 are DFQATT and SNEGSKA (reference sequence). The CDR3 sequence: CSAQKNDEQFF. CDR3 nucleotide sequence: TGCAGTGCCCAGAAAAACGATGAGCAGTTCTTC.

The J gene is TRBJ1-4, the V gene TRBV5-1, with 8 bases identical to TRBD1. The germline gives CDR1 SGHRS, CDR2 YFSETQ. With V trimmed by 4 bases and J by 3 bases, 2 bases remained unmatched. The CDR3 spans 14 residues. This CDR3 reads CASSQGQANEKLFF. Written as DNA, the CDR3 is TGCGCCAGCAGCCAGGGACAGGCTAATGAAAAACTGTTTTTT.

This rearrangement joins TRBV9 to TRBJ2-3; D is ambiguous. CDR1 SGDLS and CDR2 YYNGEE come from the germline V gene. The CDR3 is 16 residues long. V was pared by 3 bases and J by 2 bases, with 16 bases between. CDR3 protein: CASSEWYNRDTDTQYF. The CDR3 region has the DNA TGTGCCAGCAGCGAGTGGTACAACAGAGACACAGATACGCAGTATTTT.

This clone was seen once. V usage is TRBV28 and J usage is TRBJ2-6; a weak D match, TRBD2 (6 bases). The germline V and J ends were trimmed by 5 bases and 4 bases, with 12 bases remaining between them. The CDR3 spans 15 residues. Looked up from germline, CDR1 is MDHEN and CDR2 is SYDVKM. CDR3 residues: CASSRSGDGANVLTF. CDR3 coding DNA: TGTGCCAGCAGTCGGTCGGGGGACGGGGCCAACGTCCTGACTTTC. The full variable domain, rest sourced from reference TRBV28 and TRBJ2-6, is DVKVTQSSRYLVKRTGEKVFLECVQDMDHENMFWYRQDPGLGLRLIYFSYDVKMKEKGDIPEGYSVSREKKERFSLILESASTNQTSMYLCASSRSGDGANVLTFGAGSRLTVL.

This clone turned up a few times. V usage is TRBV14 and J usage is TRBJ1-2; TRBD1 aligns across 8 bases. This CDR3 region has 16 residues. V was pared by 4 bases and J by 4 bases, with 11 bases of the junction left unmatched. CDR1 is SGHDN and CDR2 is FVKESK in the germline V gene. CDR3 DNA: TGTGCCAGCAGCCGAGGAAGGACAGGGTGGGTCTATGGCTACACCTTC. This codes for CASSRGRTGWVYGYTF. Supplemented by reference TRBV14 and TRBJ1-2, the full variable domain reads EAGVTQFPSHSVIEKGQTVTLRCDPISGHDNLYWYRRVMGKEIKFLLHFVKESKQDESGMPNNRFLAERTGGTYSTLKVQPAELEDSGVYFCASSRGRTGWVYGYTFGSGTRLTVV.

This clone occurred once. The J gene is TRBJ1-1, the V gene TRBV7-9; TRBD1 agrees at 8 bases. This CDR3 is built from 14 residues. Germline V gene data show CDR1 as SEHNR and CDR2 as FQNEAQ (reference sequence). The junction had 8 bases not matched to a gene; V was cut back by 5 bases and J by 6 bases. CDR3 DNA: TGTGCCAGCAGCCCTGGGACAGGTCAGGCTGAAGCTTTCTTT. This translates into CASSPGTGQAEAFF.

The chain carries TRBV9 and TRBJ2-7; TRBD1 agrees at 9 bases. V lost 0 bases and J lost 3; bases outside the gene matches: 1. Germline V CDR1 and CDR2: SGDLS, YYNGEE. The CDR3 covers 14 residues. The CDR3 here is CASSVGGQGYEQYF. In DNA, the CDR3 is TGTGCCAGCAGCGTAGGGGGACAGGGCTACGAGCAGTACTTC.

The V and J genes are TRBV13 and TRBJ1-3; 7 positions agree with TRBD1. The ends lost 5 bases at V and 7 bases at J; junction bases unmatched: 11. From germline, CDR1 is PRHDT and CDR2 FYEKMQ (reference sequence). This CDR3 is 15 amino acids long. CDR3 bases: TGTGCCAGCAGCCAAAGACAGGGAGTGTGGAACACCATATATTTT. The encoded protein is CASSQRQGVWNTIYF.

The chain uses TRBV7-2 and TRBJ1-5; D possibly corresponds to TRBD1 (6 bases). This CDR3 comprises 15 residues. Trimming cost V 5 bases and J 6 bases, with 17 bases left between them. Per germline, CDR1 SGHTA and CDR2 FQGNSA. Written as DNA, the CDR3 is TGTGCCAGCAGCGCCCAAGCGGCAGGGGCTCAGCCCCAGCATTTT. Protein product: CASSAQAAGAQPQHF.

About this clone: The same CDR3 arises from other DNA sequences in this sample as well. V is TRBV18 and J is TRBJ2-7; D ambiguous. Looked up from germline, CDR1 is KGHSH and CDR2 is LQKENI. Trimming took off 3 bases at V and 5 bases at J, with 8 bases between the two ends. The CDR3 consists of 12 residues. The CDR3 DNA reads TGTGCCAGCTCACCCAGTACAGACGAGCAGTACTTC. Its translation: CASSPSTDEQYF.

This chain joins TRBV7-2 and TRBJ1-6, with a possible D match to TRBD1 (6 bases). Between the trimmed V and J ends, which lost 5 bases and 9 bases, there was a span of 20 bases. Per germline, CDR1 SGHTA and CDR2 FQGNSA. This CDR3 is 16 amino acids long. CDR3 in DNA: TGTGCCAGCAGCCGTGATCGGGACAAACGTCGTTCACCCCTCCACTTT. It encodes CASSRDRDKRRSPLHF.

CDR3 sequence reads: CSVESGTEVQETQYF. CDR3 in DNA: TGCAGCGTTGAATCGGGGACAGAAGTACAAGAGACCCAGTACTTC. V is TRBV29-1 and J is TRBJ2-5; 7 bases are shared with TRBD1. The CDR3 covers 15 residues. Germline V gene data show CDR1 as SQVTM and CDR2 as ANQGSEA. Unmatched junction bases numbered 8, after V lost 2 bases and J lost 2 bases.

There are many counts of this clone. The V gene is TRBV5-4, the J gene TRBJ2-1; 7 bases line up with TRBD1. Germline assignment: CDR1 SGHNT and CDR2 YYREEE (reference sequence). The CDR3 contains 17 residues. Trimming cost V 1 base and J 3 bases; bases outside gene matches: 10. The DNA of the CDR3 is TGTGCCAGCAGCTTGTTGACAGGGATTACCGTCTACAATGAGCAGTTCTTC. Protein product: CASSLLTGITVYNEQFF.

The rearrangement links TRBV5-1 to TRBJ2-2, with 9 nucleotides matching TRBD1. V was clipped by 5 bases and J by 5 bases; unmatched bases: 10. The CDR3 sequence is 16 residues long. Germline values: CDR1 SGHRS, CDR2 YFSETQ. The chain's CDR3 is CASSQARDRATGELFF. DNA of the CDR3: TGCGCCAGCAGTCAGGCGCGGGACAGGGCGACCGGGGAGCTGTTTTTT.

The J gene is TRBJ2-2, the V gene TRBV24-1; 8 nucleotides match TRBD1. This CDR3 comprises 14 residues. Trimming cost V 4 bases and J 3 bases; bases outside gene matches: 0. CDR1 KGHDR and CDR2 SFDVKD come from the germline V gene. CDR3 DNA: TGTGCCACCAGTGAGACAGGGGACACCGGGGAGCTGTTTTTT. Encoded protein: CATSETGDTGELFF.

Written as DNA, the CDR3 is TGTGCCTTTCAGCGGGTCGTGAACACCGGGGAGCTGTTTTTT. This codes for CAFQRVVNTGELFF. This chain joins TRBV30 and TRBJ2-2, with TRBD2 as a possible D gene (6 bases). Trimming removed 7 bases at V and 1 base at J, with 13 bases between. The CDR3 is made up of 14 amino acids. CDR1 and CDR2 (germline): GTSNPN, SVGIG (reference sequence).

V usage is TRBV10-1 and J usage is TRBJ2-1; tentative D call: TRBD1 (6 bases). The V end lost 0 bases, the J end lost 8 bases, and 14 bases lay between the germline ends. The CDR3 is made up of 15 amino acids. Germline V CDR1 and CDR2: WNHNN, SYGVQD (reference sequence). This CDR3 is CASSESTTGWDEQFF. Written as DNA, the CDR3 is TGCGCCAGCAGTGAGTCGACGACAGGATGGGATGAGCAGTTCTTC.

The rearrangement joins TRBV9 to TRBJ2-2; D possibly corresponds to TRBD2 (5 bases). V lost 0 bases and J lost 10, with 19 bases in between. CDR1 and CDR2 (germline): SGDLS, YYNGEE. This CDR3 region has 16 residues. The CDR3 spells CASSVAPRGNDQELFF. The CDR3 DNA follows: TGTGCCAGCAGCGTAGCCCCGAGAGGGAACGATCAGGAGCTGTTTTTT. Looking up the rest from reference TRBV9 and TRBJ2-2 gives the full variable domain: DSGVTQTPKHLITATGQRVTLRCSPRSGDLSVYWYQQSLDQGLQFLIQYYNGEERAKGNILERFSAQQFPDLHSELNLSSLELGDSALYFCASSVAPRGNDQELFFGEGSRLTVL.

The genes are TRBV6-1 and TRBJ1-5; D perhaps matches TRBD1 (6 bases). Germline CDR1 reads MNHNS; CDR2 reads SASEGT. The germline V and J ends were trimmed by 3 bases and 5 bases, with 11 bases remaining between them. The CDR3 sequence is 14 residues long. The CDR3 nucleotides read TGTGCCAGCAGTGAGATGGGACAATATCAGCCCCAGCATTTT. Translation: CASSEMGQYQPQHF.

Here the CDR3 reads CAISGGQGGNIQYF. In DNA form, the CDR3 reads TGTGCCATCAGTGGGGGACAGGGAGGGAACATTCAGTACTTC. This rearrangement joins TRBV10-3 to TRBJ2-4, with TRBD1 matching 9 bases. V was pared by 4 bases and J by 7 bases, with 5 bases of the junction left unmatched. This CDR3 is 14 amino acids long. Per the germline V gene, CDR1 is ENHRY and CDR2 is SYGVKD.